This record looks at one T cell receptor beta chain sequence and its context. Its antigen is undetermined. TCRdb keeps only in-frame clones here, not all; method: immunoSEQ multiplex PCR. The repertoire includes tens of thousands of clones, 92% of them detected once, and less than 2.5% sits in the top ten. Unmatched junction bases numbered 2, after V lost 5 bases and J lost 5 bases. The CDR3 length is 12 residues. In germline, CDR1 is SGHTA, CDR2 FQGNSA. The sample belongs to a study of T cells in localized non-small cell lung cancer. The study's findings and limits: Of the tissues analyzed, uninvolved adjacent lung showed maximal T cell clonality, greater than tumor.

Specimen: peripheral blood, collected before any cancer treatment. The gene calls are TRBV7-2 and TRBJ2-7; TRBD1 matches 8 bases. This receptor was obtained from an older female donor with stage I lung adenocarcinoma. CDR3 nucleotide sequence: TGTGCCAGCAGCCCGGACAGGGACGAGCAGTACTTC. Protein sequence: CASSPDRDEQYF.